This TCR beta chain was observed in a study of blood T cell repertoires in COVID-19. Study in general: Donors in the United States, Italy and Spain gave samples during acute or convalescent COVID-19.

CDR1 and CDR2 (germline): LNHDA, SQIVND (reference sequence). The CDR3 has 13 residues. Trimming cost V 6 bases and J 5 bases; bases outside gene matches: 2. Which cohort a participant joined came from the clinical history participants gave. Libraries were prepared by immunoSEQ multiplex PCR; TCRdb keeps only in-frame clonotypes and omits some of them. The profile shows under 150,000 clones, 65% to 90% of them singletons. The rearrangement uses TRBV19 and TRBJ1-5; TRBD1 aligns across 9 bases. Specimen: PBMCs or T cells enriched from blood (not recorded which). The clonotype was recovered from a woman in her 50s who had recovered from COVID-19. CDR3 coding DNA: TGTGCCAGTAGGGGACAGGGATATCAGCCCCAGCATTTT. It is translated as CASRGQGYQPQHF. Combining the CDR3 with reference TRBV19 and TRBJ1-5 gives the whole variable domain DGGITQSPKYLFRKEGQNVTLSCEQNLNHDAMYWYRQDPGQGLRLIYYSQIVNDFQKGDIAEGYSVSREKKESFPLTVTSAQKNPTAFYLCASRGQGYQPQHFGDGTRLSIL.